This TCR beta chain was captured in a study of T cell changes during pregnancy in multiple sclerosis. The data were produced by immunoSEQ multiplex PCR, yet TCRdb's version contains in-frame clones alone and is incomplete. This table holds 57,000 or so clones, 91% found once. Per germline, CDR1 SGHRS and CDR2 YFSETQ. The CDR3 covers 15 residues. V lost 0 bases to trimming and J lost 4 bases; unmatched junction nucleotides: 2. The receptor comes from a female donor in good health, enrolled as a control in a pregnancy study. The chain links TRBV5-1 to TRBJ2-7; 12 bases are shared with TRBD2. Sequencing used peripheral blood, obtained after pregnancy. CDR3 sequence (DNA): TGCGCCAGCAGCTTGGTACTAGCGGGAGGATACGAGCAGTACTTC. Its translation is CASSLVLAGGYEQYF.